Sequencing of this TCR beta chain was carried out in a study of cytomegalovirus exposure and HLA in healthy donors. Study results and caveats: Analyses of presence/absence relied on an assumption of roughly uniform sequencing depth across donors. The authors enumerated some 160 TCR beta chains as linked to cytomegalovirus. Through in vitro validation, three CMV-associated chains were shown to be specific for CMV antigens.

PCR primers comprised 60 Vbeta and 13 Jbeta primers. Measured with immunoSEQ multiplex PCR; TCRdb has only the in-frame clones, and not every one. The sample records about 130,000 clones, around 76% being singletons. Note on this clone: Antigen unknown.

This sequence originates from a woman aged 45 to 65 in good health and CMV-seronegative. Sequenced input: PBMCs.

CDR3 amino acids: CASSQDPGRRDEKLFF. The CDR3 DNA sequence: TGCGCCAGCAGCCAAGATCCGGGACGGAGGGATGAAAAACTGTTTTTT. The chain recombines TRBV4-1 with TRBJ1-4; a weak D match, TRBD1 (5 bases). The CDR3 is made up of 16 amino acids. V dropped 0 bases and J dropped 6 bases, with 14 bases sitting between them. Per germline, CDR1 MGHRA and CDR2 YSYEKL.